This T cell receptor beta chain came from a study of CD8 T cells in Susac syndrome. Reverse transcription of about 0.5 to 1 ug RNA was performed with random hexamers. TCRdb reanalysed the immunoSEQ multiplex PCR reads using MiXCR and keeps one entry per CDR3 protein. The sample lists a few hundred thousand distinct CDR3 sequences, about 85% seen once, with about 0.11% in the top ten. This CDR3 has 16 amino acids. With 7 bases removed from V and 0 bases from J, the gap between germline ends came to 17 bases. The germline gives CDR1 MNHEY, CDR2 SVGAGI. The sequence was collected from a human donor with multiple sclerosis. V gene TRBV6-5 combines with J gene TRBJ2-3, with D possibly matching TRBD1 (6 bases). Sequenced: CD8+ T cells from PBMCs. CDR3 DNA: TGTGCCAGCAATTTCGGACAGACAGCTAGCACAGATACGCAGTATTTT. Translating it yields CASNFGQTASTDTQYF.